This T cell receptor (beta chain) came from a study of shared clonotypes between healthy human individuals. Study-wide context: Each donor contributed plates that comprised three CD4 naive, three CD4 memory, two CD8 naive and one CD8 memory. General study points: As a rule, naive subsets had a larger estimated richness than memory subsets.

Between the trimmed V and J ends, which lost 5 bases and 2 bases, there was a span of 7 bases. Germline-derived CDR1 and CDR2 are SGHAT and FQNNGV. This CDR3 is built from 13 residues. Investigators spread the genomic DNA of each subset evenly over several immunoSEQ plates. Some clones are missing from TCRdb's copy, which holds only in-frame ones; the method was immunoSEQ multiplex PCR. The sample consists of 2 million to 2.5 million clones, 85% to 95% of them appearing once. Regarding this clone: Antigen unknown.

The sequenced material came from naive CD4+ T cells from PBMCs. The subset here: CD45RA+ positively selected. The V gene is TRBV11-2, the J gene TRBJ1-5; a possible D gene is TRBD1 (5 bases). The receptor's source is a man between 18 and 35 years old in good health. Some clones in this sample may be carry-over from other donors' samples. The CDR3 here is CASSGAGNQPQHF. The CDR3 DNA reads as TGTGCCAGCAGCGGGGCCGGCAATCAGCCCCAGCATTTT.